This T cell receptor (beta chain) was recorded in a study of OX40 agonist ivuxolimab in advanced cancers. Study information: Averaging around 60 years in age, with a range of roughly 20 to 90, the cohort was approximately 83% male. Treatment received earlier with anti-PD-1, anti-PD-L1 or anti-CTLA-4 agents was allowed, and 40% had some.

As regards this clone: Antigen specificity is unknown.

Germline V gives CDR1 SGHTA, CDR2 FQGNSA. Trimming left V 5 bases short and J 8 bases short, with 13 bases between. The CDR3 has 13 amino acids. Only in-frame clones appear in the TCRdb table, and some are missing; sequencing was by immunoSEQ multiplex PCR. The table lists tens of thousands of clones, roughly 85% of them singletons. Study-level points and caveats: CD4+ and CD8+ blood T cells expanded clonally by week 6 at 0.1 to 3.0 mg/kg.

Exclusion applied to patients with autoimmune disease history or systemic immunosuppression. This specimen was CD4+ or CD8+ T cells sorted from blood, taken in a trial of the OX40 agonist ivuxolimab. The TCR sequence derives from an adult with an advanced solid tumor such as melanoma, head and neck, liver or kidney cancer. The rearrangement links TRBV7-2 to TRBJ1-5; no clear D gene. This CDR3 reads CASSPSLWEPQHF. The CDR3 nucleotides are TGTGCCAGCAGCCCTTCCCTATGGGAGCCCCAGCATTTT.